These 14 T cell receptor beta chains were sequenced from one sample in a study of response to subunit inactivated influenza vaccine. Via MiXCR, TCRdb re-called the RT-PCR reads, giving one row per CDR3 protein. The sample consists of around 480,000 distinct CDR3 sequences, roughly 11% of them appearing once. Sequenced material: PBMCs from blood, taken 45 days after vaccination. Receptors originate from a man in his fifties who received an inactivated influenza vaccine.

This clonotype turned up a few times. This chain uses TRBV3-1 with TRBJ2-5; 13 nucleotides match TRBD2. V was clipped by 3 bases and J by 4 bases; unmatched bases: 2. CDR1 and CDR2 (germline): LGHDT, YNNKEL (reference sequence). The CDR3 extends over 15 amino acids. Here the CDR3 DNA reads TGTGCCAGCAGCCAGGGGACTAGCGGGGCAGAGACCCAGTACTTC. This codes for CASSQGTSGAETQYF.

CDR3 sequence (DNA): TGCAGCTCCTGGACTAGCGGGGGTCGGGAGCAGTACTTC. Translation gives CSSWTSGGREQYF. This chain uses TRBV29-1 with TRBJ2-7, with 13 bases that match TRBD2. With V trimmed by 8 bases and J by 7 bases, 8 bases remained unmatched. Germline V gene lookup returns CDR1 SQVTM and CDR2 ANQGSEA. This CDR3 is 13 amino acids long.

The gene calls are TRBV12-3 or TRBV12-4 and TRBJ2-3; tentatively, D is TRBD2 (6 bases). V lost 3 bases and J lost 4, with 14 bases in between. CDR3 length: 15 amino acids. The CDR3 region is CASSFSGSISDTQYF. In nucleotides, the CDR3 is TGTGCCAGCAGTTTCTCCGGGAGTATCTCAGATACGCAGTATTTT.

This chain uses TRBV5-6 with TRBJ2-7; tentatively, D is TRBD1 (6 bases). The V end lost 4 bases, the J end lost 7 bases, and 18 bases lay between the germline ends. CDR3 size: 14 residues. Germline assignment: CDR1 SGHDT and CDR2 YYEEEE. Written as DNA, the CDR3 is TGTGCCAGCAGCCCCGGGCCAGGGGCGAAGGAGCAGTACTTC. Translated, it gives CASSPGPGAKEQYF.

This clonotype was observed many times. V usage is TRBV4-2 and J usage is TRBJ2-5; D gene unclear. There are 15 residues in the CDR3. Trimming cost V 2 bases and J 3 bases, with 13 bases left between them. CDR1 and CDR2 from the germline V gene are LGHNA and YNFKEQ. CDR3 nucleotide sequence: TGTGCCAGCAGCCAATGGTCAGGTACTAAAGAGACCCAGTACTTC. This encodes CASSQWSGTKETQYF.

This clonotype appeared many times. In nucleotides, the CDR3 is TGTGCCAGCAGCCCCCCAGCGGGAGAGGTTGAGCAGTTCTTC. This sequence encodes CASSPPAGEVEQFF. The chain has TRBV7-2 and TRBJ2-1; 8 nucleotides match TRBD2. The V gene's germline CDR1 is SGHTA and CDR2 FQGNSA. The CDR3 consists of 14 residues. After removal of 5 bases from V and 9 bases from J, the junction contained 9 bases not matched to a gene.

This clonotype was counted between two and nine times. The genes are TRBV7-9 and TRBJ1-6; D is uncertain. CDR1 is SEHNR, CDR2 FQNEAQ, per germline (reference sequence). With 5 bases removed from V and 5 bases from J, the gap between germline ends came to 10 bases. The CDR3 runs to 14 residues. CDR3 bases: TGTGCCAGCAGCACCTCGACGGATAATTCACCCCTCCACTTT. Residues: CASSTSTDNSPLHF.

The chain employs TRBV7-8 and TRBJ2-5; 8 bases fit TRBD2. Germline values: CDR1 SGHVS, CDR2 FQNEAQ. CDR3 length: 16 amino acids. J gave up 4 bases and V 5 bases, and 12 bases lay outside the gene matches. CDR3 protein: CASSPGRAGTGETQYF. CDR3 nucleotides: TGTGCCAGCAGCCCCGGGAGGGCAGGGACGGGAGAGACCCAGTACTTC.

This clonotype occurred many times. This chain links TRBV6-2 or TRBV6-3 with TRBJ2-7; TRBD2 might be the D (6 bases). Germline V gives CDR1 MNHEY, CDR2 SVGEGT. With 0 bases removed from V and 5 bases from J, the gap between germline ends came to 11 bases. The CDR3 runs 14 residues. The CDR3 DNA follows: TGTGCCAGCAGTTACTCGGGAGGCCGCCACGAGCAGTACTTC. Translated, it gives CASSYSGGRHEQYF.

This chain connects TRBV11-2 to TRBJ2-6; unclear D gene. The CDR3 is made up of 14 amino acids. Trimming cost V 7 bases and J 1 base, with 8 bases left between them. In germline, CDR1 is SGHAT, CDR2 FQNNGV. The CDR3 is CASKRISGANVLTF. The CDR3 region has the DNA TGTGCCAGCAAAAGAATTTCTGGGGCCAACGTCCTGACTTTC.

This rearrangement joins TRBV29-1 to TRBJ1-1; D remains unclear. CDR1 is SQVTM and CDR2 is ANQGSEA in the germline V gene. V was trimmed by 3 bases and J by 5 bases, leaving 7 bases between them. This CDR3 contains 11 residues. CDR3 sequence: CSVETGTEAFF. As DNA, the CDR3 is TGCAGCGTTGAGACGGGGACTGAAGCTTTCTTT.

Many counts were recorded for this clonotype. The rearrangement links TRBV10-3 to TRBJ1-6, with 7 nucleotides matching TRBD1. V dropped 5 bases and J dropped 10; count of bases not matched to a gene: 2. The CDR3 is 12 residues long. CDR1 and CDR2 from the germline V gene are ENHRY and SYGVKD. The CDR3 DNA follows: TGTGCCATCAGTACAGGGGAATCACCCCTCCACTTT. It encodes CAISTGESPLHF.

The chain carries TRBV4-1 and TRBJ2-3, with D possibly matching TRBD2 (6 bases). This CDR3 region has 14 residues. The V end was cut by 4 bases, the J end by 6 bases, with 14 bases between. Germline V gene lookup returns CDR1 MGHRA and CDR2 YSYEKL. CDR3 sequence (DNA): TGCGCCAGCAGCCCCCGCAGTGGGGGGGATACGCAGTATTTT. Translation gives CASSPRSGGDTQYF.

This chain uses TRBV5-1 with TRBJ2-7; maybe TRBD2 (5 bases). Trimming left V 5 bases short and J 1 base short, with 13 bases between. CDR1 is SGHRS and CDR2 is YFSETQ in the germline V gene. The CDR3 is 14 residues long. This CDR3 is CASSSTGMSYEQYF. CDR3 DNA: TGCGCCAGCAGTTCGACGGGAATGTCCTACGAGCAGTACTTC.